These 20 T cell receptor delta chains originate from one sample sequenced in a study of γδ T cells in repeated Plasmodium falciparum infection. Flow sorting of PBMC yielded separate Vgamma9/Vdelta2+ and Vdelta2-negative gammadelta T cell populations for bulk repertoire analysis. TCRdb redid clone calling on the multiplex PCR reads using CATT. Here the sample spans around 50,000 delta-chain clones, roughly 1.8% being singletons. The sequenced sample was gamma-delta T cells from blood. The receptors were gathered from a pool of human donors (malaria-infected and uninfected, not separated).

This clone has a count of ten or more. In the same sample, other DNA sequences code for this CDR3. The chain couples TRDV1 to TRDJ1; 8 nucleotides agree with TRDD3. CDR3 length: 17 amino acids. CDR1 TSWWSYY and CDR2 QGS come from the germline V gene. V lost 4 bases and J lost 2; bases outside the gene matches: 12. CDR3 in DNA: TGTGCTCTTGGGGGACGACGAGGGATACGAATGACCGATAAACTCATCTTT. Amino acid sequence: CALGGRRGIRMTDKLIF.

As regards this clone: It differs at one base from a far larger clone, so likely a read error. The same CDR3 can be traced to other DNA sequences in this sample. The gene calls are TRDV1 and TRDJ1; 8 bases line up with TRDD3. The CDR3 is made up of 21 amino acids. Germline CDR1 TSWWSYY, CDR2 QGS. The CDR3: CALGNLRNPSPGGHTGDKLIF. CDR3 bases: TGCGCTCTTGGGAACCTTAGGAACCCCTCTCCTGGGGGACACACTGGGGATAAACTCATCTTT.

Points on this clone: A read error likely explains this, since a far larger clone differs by one base. In the same sample, other DNA sequences code for this CDR3. The genes are TRDV1 and TRDJ2; 12 bases are a match to TRDD3. The CDR3 extends over 17 amino acids. The germline CDR1 and CDR2 sequences are TSWWSYY and QGS. With V trimmed by 9 bases and J by 4 bases, 12 bases remained unmatched. CDR3 sequence: CALGFTGGYPPTAQLFF. The CDR3 nucleotides read TGTGCTCTCGGATTTACTGGGGGATACCCCCCGACAGCACAACTCTTCTTT.

The table lists this clone with a few counts. For this DNA, TCRdb reports the protein of a much larger clone, which diverges at residue 11, most likely from a read error; the protein presented here is translated directly from the DNA. The chain joins TRDV1 to TRDJ1; TRDD3 matches 9 bases. The J gene, missing from TCRdb, was assigned here through DNA to germline matching. Unmatched junction bases numbered 19, after V lost 3 bases and J lost 5 bases. The CDR3 is 19 amino acids. The germline V gene has CDR1 TSWWSYY and CDR2 QGS. This CDR3 reads CALGELSPTTRGYEDKLIF. The CDR3 nucleotides read TGTGCTCTTGGGGAGCTTTCCCCCACTACTAGGGGATACGAGGATAAACTCATCTTT.

Only a few counts were recorded for this clone. With a far larger clone one base away, a read error is the likely cause. This sample includes further DNA sequences coding for the same CDR3. The chain recombines TRDV1 with TRDJ1, with D uncertain. No J segment appears in TCRdb, so it was assigned here by matching the sequence to germline. This CDR3 contains 16 residues. Germline CDR1 reads TSWWSYY; CDR2 reads QGS. The V end lost 0 bases, the J end lost 3 bases, and 14 bases lay between the germline ends. The CDR3 loop is CALGELVLGRADKLIF. CDR3 DNA sequence: TGTGCTCTTGGGGAACTCGTGCTAGGGAGGGCCGATAAACTCATCTTT.

About this clone itself: TCRdb shows a much larger clone's protein in place of this DNA's translation, and the two differ at residue 5, likely through a read error; the protein shown is translated from the DNA. The chain joins TRDV2 to TRDJ1; 9 bases agree with TRDD2. TCRdb does not report a J gene; here it was assigned by matching the DNA to germline references. The germline V gene has CDR1 GEAIGNYY and CDR2 EKD. The junction had 28 bases not matched to a gene; V was cut back by 3 bases and J by 0 bases. The CDR3 runs 23 residues. The CDR3 spells CACDADDTFLRGVGFRYTDKLIF. DNA of the CDR3: TGTGCCTGTGACGCTGACGATACCTTCCTACGTGGGGTGGGGTTCAGGTACACCGATAAACTCATCTTT.

This clone has only a few counts. This DNA translates differently at residue 17 from the TCRdb protein, which is that of a much larger clone; a read error is likely, and the protein shown is the DNA's own translation. This chain links TRDV3 with TRDJ1; 13 bases fit TRDD3. Germline CDR1 is TVYSNPD and CDR2 is GDNSRS (reference sequence). This CDR3 is built from 19 residues. The CDR3 DNA follows: TGTGCCTGCGTCCTAAGCGTATACTGGGGGATACGCAACACCGATAAACCCATCTTT. This gives the protein CACVLSVYWGIRNTDKPIF.

This clone was found a few times. A far larger clone differs by one base, so this is likely a read error. This CDR3 is also generated by other DNA sequences in the sample. The chain couples TRDV1 to TRDJ2; 9 bases map to TRDD3. TCRdb gives no J gene; it was assigned here by matching the DNA to germline. CDR1 is TSWWSYY and CDR2 is QGS in the germline V gene. The CDR3 contains 23 residues. V lost 0 bases, J lost 3 bases, and 23 bases stayed unmatched. CDR3 in DNA: TGTGCTCTTGGGGAACTCCTATCTACCACTCCGTACTGGGGGACAAAAATGACAGCACAACTCTTCTTT. It specifies CALGELLSTTPYWGTKMTAQLFF.

For this clone: The protein given by TCRdb reflects a much larger clone and differs at residue 7 from this DNA's translation, likely from a read error; the protein shown is the DNA's translation. V usage is TRDV2 and J usage is TRDJ1; 8 bases match TRDD3. The J gene, missing from TCRdb, was assigned here through DNA to germline matching. This CDR3 has 19 residues. In germline, CDR1 is GEAIGNYY, CDR2 EKD. Unmatched junction bases numbered 14, after V lost 0 bases and J lost 0 bases. The CDR3 coding sequence is TGTGCCTGTGACACCGGAAGGACGGACTGGGGGTGGGACACCGATAAACTCATCTTT. This sequence encodes CACDTGRTDWGWDTDKLIF.

In this sample, this clone turned up a few times. The TCRdb protein, from a much larger clone, departs from this DNA's translation at residue 4, likely by read error; the protein shown derives from the DNA. The chain recombines TRDV1 with TRDJ1, with 8 bases that match TRDD3. TCRdb is silent on the J gene; assignment here came from matching the DNA to germline. There are 21 residues in the CDR3. Germline loops: CDR1 TSWWSYY, CDR2 QGS. Written as DNA, the CDR3 is TGTGCTCTTAGGGAAGGATCTAGATTTCCCTATTTACTGGGGGCCATTGATAAACTCATCTTT. Encoded protein: CALREGSRFPYLLGAIDKLIF.

In this sample, this clone turned up a few times. TCRdb's listed protein matches a much larger clone and diverges from this DNA's translation at residue 19, likely through a read error; the protein shown comes from the DNA. The rearrangement joins TRDV1 to TRDJ1; 13 nucleotides match TRDD3. CDR1 TSWWSYY and CDR2 QGS come from the germline V gene. V shed 0 bases and J 3 bases; nucleotides not matched to a gene: 25. The CDR3 contains 24 residues. The CDR3 DNA reads as TGTGCTCTTGGGGAACTCCTACCGGGCGAGGAGCTCGAACTGGGGGATACGGGACCCGATAAACTCATCTTT. It is translated as CALGELLPGEELELGDTGPDKLIF.

This clone showed up many times. This likely traces to a read error, being one base from a far larger clone. Other nucleotide sequences from this sample produce the same CDR3. This chain joins TRDV1 and TRDJ1; 9 positions agree with TRDD3. The CDR3 spans 22 residues. Germline-derived CDR1 and CDR2 are TSWWSYY and QGS. CDR3 sequence: CALGEWLPTPGGFRGDTDKLIF. The CDR3 nucleotides are TGTGCCCTTGGGGAATGGCTCCCAACCCCTGGGGGATTTAGGGGAGACACCGATAAACTCATCTTT.

This clone came up a few times. It is likely a read error: a sequence one base away is far more abundant. Other nucleotide sequences in the sample specify the same CDR3. The chain combines TRDV1 with TRDJ1; TRDD3 might be the D (6 bases). Germline matching of the DNA provided the J gene here, since TCRdb leaves it blank. Germline CDR1 reads TSWWSYY; CDR2 reads QGS. The CDR3 runs to 24 residues. V was shortened by 1 base and J by 2 bases, with 38 bases between the two germline ends. Written as DNA, the CDR3 is TGTGCTCTTGGGGAACGGTCCTTCTCAAGATCCTGGGCTGGGGCCTCACTGAAAACCGATAAACTCATCTTT. Its translation is CALGERSFSRSWAGASLKTDKLIF.

This clone was counted only a few times. Other DNA sequences in the same sample also yield this CDR3. V usage is TRDV1 and J usage is TRDJ1, with 8 bases lining up with TRDD3. The CDR3 totals 23 residues. V lost 3 bases to trimming and J lost 1 base; unmatched junction nucleotides: 28. Germline V gene sequence: CDR1 TSWWSYY, CDR2 QGS. CDR3 loop: CALGELDLLWGIVPPLSTDKLIF. As DNA, the CDR3 is TGTGCTCTTGGGGAGCTTGACCTACTTTGGGGGATCGTACCTCCTTTGTCCACCGATAAACTCATCTTT.

A note on this clone: This is likely an artifact of a read error, given a far larger clone one base away. This CDR3 is also generated by other DNA sequences in the sample. The gene calls are TRDV2 and TRDJ1; 7 bases map to TRDD3. TCRdb is silent on the J gene; assignment here came from matching the DNA to germline. The CDR3 covers 19 residues. Germline V lookup: CDR1 GEAIGNYY, CDR2 EKD. Germline trimming cut 0 bases from V and 1 base from J; bases unmatched to any gene: 16. The CDR3 sequence: CACDTLPPGGYGSTDKLIF. The CDR3, as DNA: TGTGCCTGTGACACCCTGCCTCCTGGTGGATACGGAAGCACCGATAAACTCATCTTT.

About this clone: TCRdb's entry gives the protein of a much larger clone, which mismatches this DNA's translation at residue 18, likely from a read error; the protein reported here is translated from the DNA. V and J are TRDV3 and TRDJ1, with D maybe TRDD3 (6 bases). Here the J gene was assigned by germline matching of the DNA, as TCRdb has none. This CDR3 region has 22 residues. Germline loops: CDR1 TVYSNPD, CDR2 GDNSRS (reference sequence). CDR3 DNA sequence: TGTGCCTTTCGTGAAGGGCGCTTCTCCCCTTTCTGGGGTCCAGGGAGAACCGAAAAACTCATCTTT. This translates into CAFREGRFSPFWGPGRTEKLIF.

This clone was counted many times. A read error likely explains this, since a far larger clone differs by one base. Other nucleotide sequences from this sample produce the same CDR3. The chain employs TRDV2 and TRDJ1, with 9 bases that match TRDD2. CDR3 length equals 14 residues. Germline loops: CDR1 GEAIGNYY, CDR2 EKD. The CDR3 here is CACDLLPTTDKLIF. CDR3 nucleotide sequence: TGTGCCTGTGACCTCCTTCCTACTACCGATAAGCTCATCTTT.

This clone came up a few times. TCRdb attributes to this sequence the protein of a much larger clone, which differs from the DNA translation at residue 13; a read error is likely, and the protein displayed is translated from the DNA. The V call is TRDV2, the J call TRDJ1; D is possibly TRDD3 (5 bases). TCRdb lists no J gene, so it was determined here by aligning the DNA to germline. Germline CDR1 reads GEAIGNYY; CDR2 reads EKD. V was shortened by 0 bases and J by 1 base, with 35 bases between the two germline ends. CDR3 length: 23 residues. The CDR3 loop reads CACDTVGSAVKGEYAAATDKLIF. The CDR3 DNA is TGTGCCTGTGACACCGTTGGTAGCGCGGTAAAAGGGGAATACGCAGCCGCCACCGATAAACTCATCTTT.

Ten or more counts support this clone. This may be a read error: a much more frequent sequence differs by one nucleotide. The V call is TRAV36/DV7, the J call TRDJ1; possibly TRDD3 for D (9 bases). CDR3 length: 30 residues. Germline lookup yields CDR1 VTNFRS and CDR2 LTSSGIE (reference sequence). Trimming shortened V by 7 bases and J by 0 bases, and 64 bases separated the two germline ends. In DNA, the CDR3 is TGTGCTTATACCTTCCTAGACGGCGTGTGGGATTCTGCAAGGGGATACGCTTATCCACCTACCCGCTCGTACACCGATAAACTCATCTTT. Its protein product is CAYTFLDGVWDSARGYAYPPTRSYTDKLIF.

As for this clone: TCRdb pairs this DNA with a much larger clone's protein that differs at residue 14, likely a read error; the protein shown was translated from the DNA. This chain links TRDV2 with TRDJ3; 8 bases match TRDD2. No J gene is reported in TCRdb; it was inferred here by comparing the DNA with germline. CDR1 and CDR2 from the germline V gene are GEAIGNYY and EKD. The CDR3 length is 23 residues. V shed 0 bases, J shed 5 bases, and the junction held 23 bases outside the gene matches. CDR3 nucleotides: TGTGCCTGTGACACCGCGGCTCCTTCCTATCAAACTGGGAGTATACGGGACACCCGACAGATGTTTTTC. It yields the protein CACDTAAPSYQTGSIRDTRQMFF.